This T cell receptor (beta chain) was captured in a study of blood T cells in healthy people across ages. Study findings and constraints: With donor CMV status unknown, expanded clonotype changes were possibly confounded.

The second PCR ran about 6 to 12 cycles with a sample-barcoded 5' primer and J-beta primers. TCRdb reprocessed the 5' RACE reads with MiXCR, giving one entry per CDR3 protein. Counted here are hundreds of thousands of distinct CDR3 sequences, around 43% occurring once; the ten biggest clones make up around 21%. Peripheral blood, about 9.3 milliliters per donor, was collected. As for this clonotype: Antigen specificity is unknown.

The CDR3 loop spans 15 amino acids. Germline-derived CDR1 and CDR2 are LGHNA and YSLEER. V was pared by 3 bases and J by 4 bases, with 5 bases of the junction left unmatched. Material for sequencing was blood. The TCR sequence derives from a man in his 60s in good health. The chain is built from TRBV4-3 and TRBJ2-2; 7 nucleotides agree with TRBD1. CDR3 sequence: CASSQEGGPTGELFF. CDR3 coding DNA: TGCGCCAGCAGCCAGGAAGGGGGCCCCACCGGGGAGCTGTTTTTT.